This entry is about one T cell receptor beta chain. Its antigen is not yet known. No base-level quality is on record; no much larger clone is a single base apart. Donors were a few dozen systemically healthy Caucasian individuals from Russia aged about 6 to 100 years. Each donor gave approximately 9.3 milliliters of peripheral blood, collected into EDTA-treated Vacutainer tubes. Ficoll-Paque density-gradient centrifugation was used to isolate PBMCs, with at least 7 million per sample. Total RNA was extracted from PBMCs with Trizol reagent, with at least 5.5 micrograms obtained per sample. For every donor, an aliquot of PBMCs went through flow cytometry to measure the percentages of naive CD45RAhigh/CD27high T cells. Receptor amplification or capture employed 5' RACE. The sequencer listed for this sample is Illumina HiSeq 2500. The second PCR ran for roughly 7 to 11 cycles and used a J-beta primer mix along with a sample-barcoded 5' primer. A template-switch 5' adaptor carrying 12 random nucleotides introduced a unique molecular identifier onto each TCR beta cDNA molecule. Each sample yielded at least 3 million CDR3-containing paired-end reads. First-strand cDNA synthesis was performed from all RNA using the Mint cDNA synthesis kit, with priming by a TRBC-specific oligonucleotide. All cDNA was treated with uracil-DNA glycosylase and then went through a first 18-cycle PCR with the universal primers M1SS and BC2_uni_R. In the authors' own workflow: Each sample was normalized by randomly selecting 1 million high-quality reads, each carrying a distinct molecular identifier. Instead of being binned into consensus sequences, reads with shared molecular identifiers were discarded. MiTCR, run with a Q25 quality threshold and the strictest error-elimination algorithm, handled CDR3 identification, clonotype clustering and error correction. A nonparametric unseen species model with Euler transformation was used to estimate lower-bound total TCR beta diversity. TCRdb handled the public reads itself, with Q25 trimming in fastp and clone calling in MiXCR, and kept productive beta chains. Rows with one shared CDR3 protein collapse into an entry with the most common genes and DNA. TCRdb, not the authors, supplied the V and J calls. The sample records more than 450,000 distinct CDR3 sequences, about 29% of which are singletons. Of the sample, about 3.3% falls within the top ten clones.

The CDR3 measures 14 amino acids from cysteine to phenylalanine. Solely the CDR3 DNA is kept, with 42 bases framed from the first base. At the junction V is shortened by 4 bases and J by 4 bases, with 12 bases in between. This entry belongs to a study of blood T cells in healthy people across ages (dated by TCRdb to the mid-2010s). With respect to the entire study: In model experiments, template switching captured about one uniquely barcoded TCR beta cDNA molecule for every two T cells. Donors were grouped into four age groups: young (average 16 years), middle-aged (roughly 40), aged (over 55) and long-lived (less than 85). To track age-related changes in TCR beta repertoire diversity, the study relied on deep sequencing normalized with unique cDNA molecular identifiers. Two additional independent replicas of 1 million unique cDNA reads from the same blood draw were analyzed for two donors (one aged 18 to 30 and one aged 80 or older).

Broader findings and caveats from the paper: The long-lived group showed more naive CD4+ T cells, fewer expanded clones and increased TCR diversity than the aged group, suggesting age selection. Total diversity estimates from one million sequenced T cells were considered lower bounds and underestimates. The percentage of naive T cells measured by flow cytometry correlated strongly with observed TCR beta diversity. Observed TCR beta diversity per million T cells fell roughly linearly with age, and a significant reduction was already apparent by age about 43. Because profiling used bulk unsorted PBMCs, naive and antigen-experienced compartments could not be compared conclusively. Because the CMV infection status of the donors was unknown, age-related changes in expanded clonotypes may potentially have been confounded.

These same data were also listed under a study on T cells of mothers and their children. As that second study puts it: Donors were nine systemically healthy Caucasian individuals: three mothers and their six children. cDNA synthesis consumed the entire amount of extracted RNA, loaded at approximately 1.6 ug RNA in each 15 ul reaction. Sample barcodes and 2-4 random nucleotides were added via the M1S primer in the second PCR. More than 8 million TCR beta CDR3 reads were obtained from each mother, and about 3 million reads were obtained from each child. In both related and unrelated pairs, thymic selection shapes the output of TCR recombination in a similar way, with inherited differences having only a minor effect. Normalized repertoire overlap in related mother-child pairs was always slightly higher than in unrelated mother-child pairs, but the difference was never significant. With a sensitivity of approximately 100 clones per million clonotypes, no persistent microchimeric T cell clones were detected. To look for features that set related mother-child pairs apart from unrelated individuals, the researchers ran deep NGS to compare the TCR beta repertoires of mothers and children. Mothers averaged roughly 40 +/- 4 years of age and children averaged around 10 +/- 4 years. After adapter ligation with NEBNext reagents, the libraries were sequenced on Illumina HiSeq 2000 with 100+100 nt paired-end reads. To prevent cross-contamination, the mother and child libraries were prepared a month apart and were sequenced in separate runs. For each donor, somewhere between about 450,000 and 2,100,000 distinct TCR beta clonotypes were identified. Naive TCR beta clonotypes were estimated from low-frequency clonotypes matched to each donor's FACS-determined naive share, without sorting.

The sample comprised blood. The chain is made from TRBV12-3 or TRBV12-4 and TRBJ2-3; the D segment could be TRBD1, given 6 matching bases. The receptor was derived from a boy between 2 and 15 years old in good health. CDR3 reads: CASSYLQGADTQYF. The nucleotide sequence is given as TGTGCCAGCAGTTACTTACAGGGCGCAGATACGCAGTATTTT.